One sample yielded the 23 T cell receptor beta chains listed below, sequenced in a study of a mutant IDH1 vaccine in newly diagnosed glioma. Profiling relied on immunoSEQ multiplex PCR, and the TCRdb table lists in-frame clones only, not all of them. The table records around 120,000 clones, 80% of them present only once. Their cognate antigens are unknown. Described time point: week 11, during vaccination. One vaccine dose held 300 ug of mutant IDH1 20-mer peptide and came with topical imiquimod. Sample: PBMCs, taken from a glioma patient whose treatment included an IDH1 peptide vaccine. Receptors originate from a man aged 35 to 55 with glioma.

The J gene is TRBJ2-1, the V gene TRBV6-6; 9 bases fit TRBD1. The CDR3 covers 16 residues. Germline assignment: CDR1 MNHNY and CDR2 SVGAGI (reference sequence). J lost 6 bases, V lost 5 bases, and 11 bases had no gene match. CDR3: CASSPEQGARGNEQFF. In nucleotides, the CDR3 is TGTGCCAGCAGTCCCGAACAGGGGGCGCGCGGCAATGAGCAGTTCTTC.

The V and J genes are TRBV7-2 and TRBJ2-4; D uncertain. Looked up from germline, CDR1 is SGHTA and CDR2 is FQGNSA. This CDR3 is built from 14 residues. Trimming took off 5 bases at V and 6 bases at J, with 14 bases between the two ends. CDR3: CASSTRSVGNIQYF. The DNA of the CDR3 is TGTGCCAGCAGCACCCGGAGTGTCGGAAACATTCAGTACTTC.

V usage is TRBV28 and J usage is TRBJ1-1; D may be TRBD1 (6 bases). CDR1 and CDR2 (germline): MDHEN, SYDVKM. The CDR3 sequence is 14 residues long. The V and J ends lost 8 bases and 2 bases respectively, with 15 bases between them. The CDR3 DNA reads as TGTGCCAGCTGGCATCAGGGGCTTAACACTGAAGCTTTCTTT. Amino acids: CASWHQGLNTEAFF.

The J gene is TRBJ2-4, the V gene TRBV7-2; TRBD2 aligns across 10 bases. This CDR3 contains 17 residues. The germline V gene has CDR1 SGHTA and CDR2 FQGNSA. V lost 2 bases, J lost 0 bases, and 4 bases stayed unmatched. DNA of the CDR3: TGTGCCAGCAGCTTACGACTAGCGGGTTTAGCCAAAAACATTCAGTACTTC. Amino acids: CASSLRLAGLAKNIQYF. The full variable domain, rest sourced from reference TRBV7-2 and TRBJ2-4, is GAGVSQSPSNKVTEKGKDVELRCDPISGHTALYWYRQSLGQGLEFLIYFQGNSAPDKSGLPSDRFSAERTGGSVSTLTIQRTQQEDSAVYLCASSLRLAGLAKNIQYFGAGTRLSVL.

The chain carries TRBV7-2 and TRBJ2-5; 15 bases are a match to TRBD2. The CDR3 runs to 19 residues. The ends lost 3 bases at V and 5 bases at J; junction bases unmatched: 13. The V gene's germline CDR1 is SGHTA and CDR2 FQGNSA. The CDR3 spells CASSFVRTSGRAPPETQYF. DNA of the CDR3: TGTGCCAGCAGCTTTGTCAGGACTAGCGGGAGGGCCCCCCCCGAGACCCAGTACTTC. Full variable domain (rest looked up from reference TRBV7-2 and TRBJ2-5): GAGVSQSPSNKVTEKGKDVELRCDPISGHTALYWYRQSLGQGLEFLIYFQGNSAPDKSGLPSDRFSAERTGGSVSTLTIQRTQQEDSAVYLCASSFVRTSGRAPPETQYFGPGTRLLVL.

A word on this clone: At one of its ends the junction is not consistent with the germline gene, which may arise from a read error. This chain links TRBV7-9 with TRBJ1-2; D is undetermined. This CDR3 comprises 13 residues. CDR1 SEHNR and CDR2 FQNEAQ come from the germline V gene (reference sequence). The CDR3 nucleotides read TGTGCCAGCAGCTTAGGGGGTAACGATGGCTACACCTTC. Translating gives CASSLGGNDGYTF.

The V call is TRBV5-8, the J call TRBJ2-5; D ambiguous. The CDR3 loop spans 15 amino acids. Germline V gene sequence: CDR1 SGHTS, CDR2 YDEGEE. V was pared by 4 bases and J by 5 bases, with 18 bases between. The CDR3, as DNA: TGTGCCAGCAGCACCCCCGGAGTGGCGTGGGAGACCCAGTACTTC. This gives the protein CASSTPGVAWETQYF.

This chain joins TRBV29-1 and TRBJ1-1, with unresolved D. The germline V and J ends were trimmed by 6 bases and 8 bases, with 13 bases remaining between them. The CDR3 has 11 amino acids. Germline assignment: CDR1 SQVTM and CDR2 ANQGSEA. The CDR3 DNA reads as TGCAGCGTGTCACCAGTTACAGAAGCTTTCTTT. It encodes CSVSPVTEAFF.

The rearrangement uses TRBV13 and TRBJ2-3; 15 bases fit TRBD2. This CDR3 spans 16 amino acids. The junction had 3 bases not matched to a gene; V was cut back by 4 bases and J by 4 bases. CDR1 and CDR2 (germline): PRHDT, FYEKMQ (reference sequence). The CDR3 DNA is TGTGCCAGCAGCTCAGGACTAGCGGGAGGGTCAGATACGCAGTATTTT. Its protein product is CASSSGLAGGSDTQYF.

The chain employs TRBV5-1 and TRBJ2-1; D possibly corresponds to TRBD1 (5 bases). Germline V gene data show CDR1 as SGHRS and CDR2 as YFSETQ. The V gene lost 4 bases and the J gene lost 2 bases, with 10 bases spanning the gap. The CDR3 is 14 residues long. CDR3 residues: CASSLTGPYNEQFF. In DNA, the CDR3 is TGCGCCAGCAGCCTAACAGGTCCCTACAATGAGCAGTTCTTC.

This chain joins TRBV7-9 and TRBJ1-1, with 9 positions matching TRBD1. The CDR3 extends over 19 amino acids. V lost 5 bases to trimming and J lost 0 bases; unmatched junction nucleotides: 16. Germline V gene data show CDR1 as SEHNR and CDR2 as FQNEAQ (reference sequence). CDR3 loop: CASSPSLGQGIWVNTEAFF. The CDR3 DNA is TGTGCCAGCAGCCCAAGCCTCGGACAGGGGATTTGGGTGAACACTGAAGCTTTCTTT.

The chain recombines TRBV4-1 with TRBJ2-7; no reliable D call. The CDR3 contains 14 residues. V dropped 0 bases and J dropped 7 bases, with 13 bases sitting between them. Germline CDR1 MGHRA, CDR2 YSYEKL. CDR3 in DNA: TGCGCCAGCAGCCAAGACCCTACGGTGGGTGAGCAGTACTTC. Translating it yields CASSQDPTVGEQYF.

V is TRBV19 and J is TRBJ1-1; 7 bases agree with TRBD1. The CDR3 spans 14 residues. Per germline, CDR1 LNHDA and CDR2 SQIVND (reference sequence). With 2 bases clipped from V and 3 bases from J, the junction kept 3 bases outside the gene matches. The CDR3 is CASSIRGTDTEAFF. CDR3 DNA sequence: TGTGCCAGTAGTATAAGGGGGACAGACACTGAAGCTTTCTTT.

This clone was found once. V and J are TRBV18 and TRBJ1-2; TRBD1 might be the D (6 bases). The V end was cut by 2 bases, the J end by 6 bases, with 10 bases between. The CDR3 runs to 13 residues. The germline gives CDR1 KGHSH, CDR2 LQKENI. The CDR3, as DNA: TGTGCCAGCTCACCAGGAGCAGGGGATGGCTACACCTTC. This gives the protein CASSPGAGDGYTF.

V and J are TRBV9 and TRBJ2-3, with D possibly matching TRBD2 (5 bases). From germline, CDR1 is SGDLS and CDR2 YYNGEE. Trimming stripped 1 base from V and 2 bases from J, with 8 bases between. This CDR3 spans 14 amino acids. CDR3: CASSVKRTTDTQYF. CDR3 DNA: TGTGCCAGCAGCGTAAAGCGGACCACAGATACGCAGTATTTT.

The sample holds a few counts of this clone. V gene TRBV28 combines with J gene TRBJ2-1; the match to TRBD1 covers 8 bases. V shed 3 bases, J shed 8 bases, and the junction held 3 bases outside the gene matches. From germline, CDR1 is MDHEN and CDR2 SYDVKM. The length of the CDR3 is 13 residues. The CDR3 bases are TGTGCCAGCAGTTTCGGACAGGGTGATGAGCAGTTCTTC. It specifies CASSFGQGDEQFF.

The chain joins TRBV7-9 to TRBJ1-1; D is undetermined. The CDR3 totals 14 residues. The V end lost 2 bases, the J end lost 2 bases, and 9 bases lay between the germline ends. The germline V gene encodes CDR1 SEHNR and CDR2 FQNEAQ (reference sequence). The CDR3 DNA follows: TGTGCCAGCAGCTTAAACGGGCACAACACTGAAGCTTTCTTT. This gives the protein CASSLNGHNTEAFF.

The rearrangement uses TRBV2 and TRBJ1-3; D might be TRBD1 (5 bases). Per the germline V gene, CDR1 is SNHLY and CDR2 is FYNNEI. Between the trimmed V and J ends, which lost 4 bases and 1 base, there was a span of 26 bases. CDR3 length: 20 amino acids. CDR3 sequence reads: CASSAMTPRTGTVSGNTIYF. The CDR3, as DNA: TGTGCCAGCAGTGCTATGACTCCTCGAACGGGGACGGTATCTGGAAACACCATATATTTT.

This clone has only a few counts. V is TRBV10-3 and J is TRBJ2-1; 14 bases fit TRBD2. V dropped 4 bases and J dropped 7; count of bases not matched to a gene: 6. Germline CDR1 and CDR2: ENHRY and SYGVKD. The CDR3 loop spans 16 amino acids. The CDR3 coding sequence is TGTGCCATCAGTGTTCGACTAGCGGGAGGGCCTAATGAGCAGTTCTTC. Translated: CAISVRLAGGPNEQFF.

The genes are TRBV29-1 and TRBJ2-3; D is ambiguous. Germline V gene data show CDR1 as SQVTM and CDR2 as ANQGSEA. The V and J ends lost 8 bases and 3 bases respectively, with 9 bases between them. This CDR3 contains 11 residues. CDR3 protein: CSPMSTDTQYF. Written as DNA, the CDR3 is TGCAGCCCAATGTCTACAGATACGCAGTATTTT.

The CDR3 sequence: CASSHRQGQETQYF. CDR3 bases: TGTGCCAGCAGCCACAGACAGGGCCAAGAGACCCAGTACTTC. The rearrangement links TRBV7-2 to TRBJ2-5; 7 bases fit TRBD1. Trimming took 5 bases from V and 1 from J; bases not matched to a gene: 4. Germline V CDR1 and CDR2: SGHTA, FQGNSA. This CDR3 spans 14 amino acids.

V gene TRBV4-3 combines with J gene TRBJ2-1, with 8 bases identical to TRBD2. The J segment lost 0 bases and the V segment lost 0 bases, leaving 4 bases of the junction unmatched. CDR3 length equals 17 residues. CDR1 is LGHNA and CDR2 is YSLEER in the germline V gene. CDR3 DNA: TGCGCCAGCAGCCAAGAAATCGGGACTAGCTCCTACAATGAGCAGTTCTTC. Its translation: CASSQEIGTSSYNEQFF.

This sequence joins TRBV19 and TRBJ1-5, with 10 nucleotides matching TRBD1. The CDR3 totals 16 residues. Germline trimming cut 5 bases from V and 1 base from J; bases unmatched to any gene: 5. From germline, CDR1 is LNHDA and CDR2 SQIVND (reference sequence). CDR3 region: CASSVGQGMSNQPQHF. In DNA, the CDR3 is TGTGCCAGTAGTGTGGGACAGGGGATGAGCAATCAGCCCCAGCATTTT.